Each of the 10 T cell receptor beta chains below was sequenced from the same sample in a study of T cell responses to AZD1222 COVID-19 vaccine. Some clones are missing from TCRdb's copy, which holds only in-frame ones; the method was immunoSEQ multiplex PCR. Here the sample spans 100,000 to 150,000 clones, over 75% being singletons. The sample consisted of peripheral blood, taken on day 0 of AZD1222 vaccination. These receptors originate from an adult in good health.

This chain joins TRBV4-1 and TRBJ1-5, with D uncertain. Germline CDR1 is MGHRA and CDR2 is YSYEKL. Trimming left V 2 bases short and J 0 bases short, with 11 bases between. This CDR3 is built from 16 residues. CDR3 coding DNA: TGCGCCAGCAGCCAATCTCCAGGATATAGCAATCAGCCCCAGCATTTT. Protein product: CASSQSPGYSNQPQHF.

The chain combines TRBV9 with TRBJ2-3, with 9 bases identical to TRBD2. This CDR3 comprises 18 residues. Per the germline V gene, CDR1 is SGDLS and CDR2 is YYNGEE. V shed 4 bases, J shed 3 bases, and the junction held 15 bases outside the gene matches. CDR3 residues: CASSPRTEAGLATDTQYF. The DNA of the CDR3 is TGTGCCAGCAGCCCGCGGACAGAAGCGGGACTAGCAACAGATACGCAGTATTTT. The whole variable domain, remainder taken from reference TRBV9 and TRBJ2-3, is DSGVTQTPKHLITATGQRVTLRCSPRSGDLSVYWYQQSLDQGLQFLIQYYNGEERAKGNILERFSAQQFPDLHSELNLSSLELGDSALYFCASSPRTEAGLATDTQYFGPGTRLTVL.

The V and J genes are TRBV3-1 (or the pseudogene TRBV3-2) and TRBJ2-7; TRBD1 matches at 9 bases. The germline CDR1 and CDR2 sequences are LGHDT and YNNKEL (reference sequence). This CDR3 has 19 amino acids. J gave up 5 bases and V 0 bases, and 17 bases lay outside the gene matches. CDR3 region: CASSQEWDRVDLMENEQYF. Written as DNA, the CDR3 is TGTGCCAGCAGCCAAGAATGGGACAGGGTTGACCTGATGGAGAACGAGCAGTACTTC.

The J gene is TRBJ1-4, the V gene TRBV21-1; TRBD1, the D gene given by the table, was not confirmed from the DNA. TRBV21-1 is reported as a pseudogene. This CDR3 has 14 amino acids. Written as DNA, the CDR3 is TGTGCCAGCAGCTTCTGGGCCCTTAATGAAAAACTGTTTTTT. It codes for CASSFWALNEKLFF.

The chain uses TRBV19 and TRBJ1-3, with D possibly matching TRBD1 (5 bases). This CDR3 has 15 residues. Germline V gene data show CDR1 as LNHDA and CDR2 as SQIVND (reference sequence). The V end was cut by 7 bases, the J end by 2 bases, with 15 bases between. The CDR3 reads CASIRRGGTGNTIYF. The CDR3 DNA reads as TGTGCCAGTATCCGTCGGGGGGGTACTGGAAACACCATATATTTT.

CDR3 in amino acids: CASSDLTGDTQYF. The CDR3 DNA is TGCGCCAGCAGCGACCTCACTGGTGATACGCAGTATTTT. The chain employs TRBV5-1 and TRBJ2-3; D ambiguous. Germline values: CDR1 SGHRS, CDR2 YFSETQ. V lost 4 bases and J 6 bases, leaving 12 bases between the germline ends. The CDR3 contains 13 residues.

The chain uses TRBV11-2 and TRBJ1-6, with D uncertain. Trimming shortened V by 1 base and J by 8 bases, and 9 bases separated the two germline ends. Per the germline V gene, CDR1 is SGHAT and CDR2 is FQNNGV. The CDR3 has 14 residues. CDR3 loop: CASSLGQWDSPLHF. CDR3 nucleotide sequence: TGTGCCAGCAGCTTAGGCCAATGGGATTCACCCCTCCACTTT.

The chain has TRBV7-9 and TRBJ1-2; D is unclear. Trimming took 1 base from V and 5 from J, leaving 11 bases between them. CDR1 is SEHNR and CDR2 is FQNEAQ in the germline V gene (reference sequence). The CDR3 covers 14 residues. The CDR3 spells CASSLDSSSYGYTF. The CDR3 DNA reads as TGTGCCAGCAGCTTAGACAGCTCGTCTTATGGCTACACCTTC.

Concerning this clone: The same CDR3 arises from other DNA sequences in this sample as well. The V and J genes are TRBV5-1 and TRBJ2-1; no firm D call. The CDR3 spans 13 residues. The germline gives CDR1 SGHRS, CDR2 YFSETQ. V was shortened by 0 bases and J by 4 bases, with 5 bases between the two germline ends. The CDR3 loop reads CASSLDGYNEQFF. Here the CDR3 DNA reads TGCGCCAGCAGCTTGGATGGGTACAATGAGCAGTTCTTC.

The chain has TRBV29-1 and TRBJ1-1; tentative D call: TRBD1 (6 bases). The CDR3 runs 14 residues. V lost 2 bases, J lost 1 base, and 11 bases lay in between. Germline V lookup: CDR1 SQVTM, CDR2 ANQGSEA. As DNA, the CDR3 is TGCAGCGTTGAAACAGGACAGACGAACACTGAAGCTTTCTTT. It yields the protein CSVETGQTNTEAFF.